The 17 T cell receptor beta chains reported below all come from one sample, sequenced in a study of blood T cell repertoires in COVID-19. Here immunoSEQ multiplex PCR was the method, and the copy in TCRdb shows in-frame clones only, minus some. The sample has approximately 93,000 clones; 70% to 90% are singletons. The material sequenced was peripheral blood. The source is a man aged 50-60 years with COVID-19, enrolled during active disease.

The chain is built from TRBV7-3 and TRBJ2-1, with D perhaps TRBD1 (7 bases). CDR3 size: 17 residues. Trimming left V 3 bases short and J 6 bases short, with 21 bases between. Germline V gene sequence: CDR1 SGHTA, CDR2 FQGTGA. Written as DNA, the CDR3 is TGTGCCAGCAGCTTCACCTCAGGGGGGTACGAAGGCAATGAGCAGTTCTTC. As protein: CASSFTSGGYEGNEQFF.

The gene calls are TRBV6-1 and TRBJ2-7; a possible D gene is TRBD2 (5 bases). Germline loops: CDR1 MNHNS, CDR2 SASEGT. Trimming shortened V by 3 bases and J by 0 bases, and 15 bases separated the two germline ends. The CDR3 loop spans 16 amino acids. The CDR3 nucleotides are TGTGCCAGCAGTGATTTTGGGGAGACTGCCTCCTACGAGCAGTACTTC. Protein product: CASSDFGETASYEQYF.

The chain carries TRBV11-1 and TRBJ1-2; D perhaps matches TRBD1 (5 bases). CDR1 is SGHAT, CDR2 FQDESV, per germline (reference sequence). The CDR3 consists of 15 residues. V lost 2 bases to trimming and J lost 4 bases, with 14 bases between them. CDR3 nucleotide sequence: TGTGCCAGCAGCTTATCTCGACAGTCGGTCTATGGCTACACCTTC. Its translation is CASSLSRQSVYGYTF.

This clone was recorded once. V gene TRBV5-6 combines with J gene TRBJ1-1; D might be TRBD1 (6 bases). In germline, CDR1 is SGHDT, CDR2 YYEEEE. Trimming cost V 4 bases and J 6 bases, with 13 bases left between them. This CDR3 contains 13 residues. The CDR3 reads CASSLGARAEAFF. CDR3 DNA sequence: TGTGCCAGCAGCCTGGGGGCGCGGGCTGAAGCTTTCTTT.

The gene calls are TRBV5-4 and TRBJ1-4; D is uncertain. Germline-derived CDR1 and CDR2 are SGHNT and YYREEE (reference sequence). V shed 4 bases and J shed 7 bases, with 14 bases lying between them. The CDR3 is made up of 14 amino acids. This CDR3 reads CASSPSPFSEKLFF. The CDR3 bases are TGTGCCAGCAGCCCTAGTCCTTTTAGTGAAAAACTGTTTTTT. Full variable domain (missing parts from reference TRBV5-4 and TRBJ1-4): ETGVTQSPTHLIKTRGQQVTLRCSSQSGHNTVSWYQQALGQGPQFIFQYYREEENGRGNFPPRFSGLQFPNYSSELNVNALELDDSALYLCASSPSPFSEKLFFGSGTQLSVL.

This clone was seen just once. The CDR3: CASRPGGSNSPLHF. The CDR3 DNA reads TGTGCCAGCAGGCCCGGGGGGAGTAATTCACCCCTCCACTTT. The gene calls are TRBV11-2 and TRBJ1-6; D is possibly TRBD1 (5 bases). There are 14 residues in the CDR3. Germline assignment: CDR1 SGHAT and CDR2 FQNNGV. Trimming shortened V by 6 bases and J by 6 bases, and 12 bases separated the two germline ends.

The chain couples TRBV7-2 to TRBJ1-2; D is unclear. Trimming shortened V by 5 bases and J by 5 bases, and 15 bases separated the two germline ends. The CDR3 consists of 14 residues. CDR1 SGHTA and CDR2 FQGNSA come from the germline V gene. This chain's CDR3 is CASSARTAPYGYTF. For the CDR3, the DNA is TGTGCCAGCAGCGCCCGGACTGCTCCTTATGGCTACACCTTC.

This clone appeared once. The chain combines TRBV5-1 with TRBJ1-4, with 11 bases identical to TRBD1. The CDR3 length is 15 residues. Germline lookup yields CDR1 SGHRS and CDR2 YFSETQ. The V and J ends lost 1 base and 6 bases, in that order; junction bases with no gene match: 2. The CDR3 DNA follows: TGCGCCAGCAGCTTGAGGGGACAGGGGGATGAAAAACTGTTTTTT. Translated, it gives CASSLRGQGDEKLFF.

This sequence joins TRBV7-6 and TRBJ2-2; 8 bases line up with TRBD2. CDR1 is SGHVS, CDR2 FNYEAQ, per germline. The V segment lost 5 bases and the J segment 4 bases; nucleotides outside the gene matches: 12. The CDR3 is 17 amino acids. CDR3 sequence: CASSLSRGGLSTGELFF. The CDR3 DNA is TGTGCCAGCAGCCTGAGTCGGGGGGGGCTTTCCACCGGGGAGCTGTTTTTT.

The chain couples TRBV29-1 to TRBJ1-1, with 7 nucleotides matching TRBD1. CDR1 is SQVTM, CDR2 ANQGSEA, per germline. The CDR3 is 16 residues long. J gave up 3 bases and V 1 base, and 11 bases lay outside the gene matches. The DNA of the CDR3 is TGCAGCGTTGAAGGTCTCCGGGACAGTTTTTACACTGAAGCTTTCTTT. It translates to CSVEGLRDSFYTEAFF.

This clone is a singleton in its sample. CDR3 loop: CAWSVRPGQGGEKLFF. DNA for the CDR3: TGTGCCTGGAGTGTACGTCCGGGACAGGGAGGGGAAAAACTGTTTTTT. The chain links TRBV30 to TRBJ1-4; 9 bases match TRBD1. This CDR3 spans 16 amino acids. With V trimmed by 0 bases and J by 8 bases, 10 bases remained unmatched. The germline CDR1 and CDR2 sequences are GTSNPN and SVGIG (reference sequence). Full variable domain (outside the CDR3, taken from reference TRBV30 and TRBJ1-4): SQTIHQWPATLVQPVGSPLSLECTVEGTSNPNLYWYRQAAGRGLQLLFYSVGIGQISSEVPQNLSASRPQDRQFILSSKKLLLSDSGFYLCAWSVRPGQGGEKLFFGSGTQLSVL.

The J gene is TRBJ1-2, the V gene TRBV28; 9 bases map to TRBD1. The CDR3 is 20 amino acids. Losses at the gene ends were 1 base for V and 0 bases for J; bases not matched to a gene: 15. Germline assignment: CDR1 MDHEN and CDR2 SYDVKM. CDR3 residues: CASSLLGPGQGLISNYGYTF. Written as DNA, the CDR3 is TGTGCCAGCAGTTTATTGGGGCCCGGACAGGGGCTGATCTCTAACTATGGCTACACCTTC.

This chain connects TRBV7-3 to TRBJ1-1; D possibly corresponds to TRBD1 (5 bases). Trimming shortened V by 5 bases and J by 0 bases, and 7 bases separated the two germline ends. The CDR3 consists of 13 residues. The germline CDR1 and CDR2 sequences are SGHTA and FQGTGA. CDR3 sequence reads: CASSTGLNTEAFF. The CDR3 bases are TGTGCCAGCAGCACAGGACTGAACACTGAAGCTTTCTTT.

This clone showed up just a few times. The chain is built from TRBV11-2 and TRBJ1-3; D possibly corresponds to TRBD1 (5 bases). V lost 0 bases to trimming and J lost 4 bases, with 10 bases between them. Looked up from germline, CDR1 is SGHAT and CDR2 is FQNNGV. This CDR3 contains 15 residues. CDR3 bases: TGTGCCAGCAGCTTAGATAATACAGGCGGAAACACCATATATTTT. This codes for CASSLDNTGGNTIYF.

This chain connects TRBV2 to TRBJ1-6, with D perhaps matching TRBD1 (5 bases). Trimming cost V 4 bases and J 7 bases, with 14 bases left between them. Germline V gene sequence: CDR1 SNHLY, CDR2 FYNNEI. CDR3 length: 15 amino acids. CDR3 coding DNA: TGTGCCAGCAGTGCCGGCGGGGGGTTGAATTCACCCCTCCACTTT. Protein: CASSAGGGLNSPLHF.

The chain recombines TRBV4-1 with TRBJ1-1; 8 nucleotides line up with TRBD1. This CDR3 spans 13 amino acids. Germline assignment: CDR1 MGHRA and CDR2 YSYEKL. The junction had 4 bases not matched to a gene; V was cut back by 3 bases and J by 7 bases. This CDR3 reads CASSQTGTGEAFF. CDR3 nucleotide sequence: TGCGCCAGCAGCCAGACCGGGACAGGTGAAGCTTTCTTT.

This chain uses TRBV27 with TRBJ1-2, with D possibly being TRBD1 (5 bases). This CDR3 has 13 residues. Germline CDR1 and CDR2: MNHEY and SMNVEV (reference sequence). V shed 3 bases and J shed 8 bases, with 13 bases lying between them. This chain's CDR3 is CASSLWQGRGYTF. CDR3 in DNA: TGTGCCAGCAGTTTGTGGCAGGGAAGGGGCTACACCTTC.